One sample yielded the 29 T cell receptor beta chains listed below, sequenced in a study of blood T cell repertoires in COVID-19. The method was immunoSEQ multiplex PCR; TCRdb's version includes in-frame clones alone and lacks a portion of them. The data contain 200,000 to 250,000 clones, 75% to 90% of them singletons. What was sequenced was PBMCs or T cells enriched from blood (not recorded which). These receptor sequences come from a woman younger than 45 who had recovered from COVID-19.

The V call is TRBV4-3, the J call TRBJ1-2; maybe TRBD1 (5 bases). Germline CDR1 and CDR2: LGHNA and YSLEER. The CDR3 is 14 residues long. Trimming took off 4 bases at V and 4 bases at J, with 13 bases between the two ends. The CDR3 reads CASSPPGGPYGYTF. The CDR3 bases are TGCGCCAGCAGCCCCCCGGGGGGACCCTATGGCTACACCTTC.

The chain carries TRBV29-1 and TRBJ1-1, with a tentative D call TRBD1 (5 bases). V was pared by 5 bases and J by 7 bases, with 14 bases between. CDR3 length: 12 residues. Germline V gene sequence: CDR1 SQVTM, CDR2 ANQGSEA. CDR3 coding DNA: TGCAGCGTTTCCCGATTTGACAGTGAAGCTTTCTTT. Protein: CSVSRFDSEAFF.

The chain joins TRBV28 to TRBJ2-1, with 11 bases that match TRBD2. The CDR3 is 17 residues long. CDR1 is MDHEN, CDR2 SYDVKM, per germline. V dropped 6 bases and J dropped 6; count of bases not matched to a gene: 13. The CDR3 spells CASRGGPTSGSLNEQFF. The CDR3 nucleotides are TGTGCCAGCAGGGGGGGGCCTACTAGCGGGAGCCTCAATGAGCAGTTCTTC.

The chain combines TRBV28 with TRBJ1-2; the D gene is possibly TRBD1 (5 bases). The CDR3 covers 13 residues. The germline V and J ends were trimmed by 3 bases and 8 bases, with 13 bases remaining between them. Germline V gives CDR1 MDHEN, CDR2 SYDVKM. CDR3 DNA: TGTGCCAGCAGTTTCTTGGACCGGGGGGGCTACACCTTC. As protein: CASSFLDRGGYTF.

The V and J genes are TRBV7-3 and TRBJ2-1; 9 positions agree with TRBD2. Germline-derived CDR1 and CDR2 are SGHTA and FQGTGA. Trimming took 5 bases from V and 9 from J; bases not matched to a gene: 14. This CDR3 has 16 amino acids. The CDR3 region has the DNA TGTGCCAGCAGCCCCCAGGGAGCGGGAGGAGGGAGTGAGCAGTTCTTC. It is translated as CASSPQGAGGGSEQFF.

The chain carries TRBV5-1 and TRBJ1-1, with D perhaps matching TRBD1 (6 bases). CDR3 size: 17 residues. Trimming pared 3 bases from V and 0 bases from J, leaving 18 bases between. CDR1 and CDR2 from the germline V gene are SGHRS and YFSETQ. The chain's CDR3 is CASSWNPTGRLNTEAFF. CDR3 DNA: TGCGCCAGCAGCTGGAACCCGACAGGCCGGTTGAACACTGAAGCTTTCTTT.

This chain joins TRBV7-2 and TRBJ2-1; TRBD2 aligns across 8 bases. The CDR3 consists of 15 residues. After removal of 1 base from V and 5 bases from J, the junction contained 4 bases not matched to a gene. Germline values: CDR1 SGHTA, CDR2 FQGNSA. CDR3 nucleotide sequence: TGTGCCAGCAGCTTAGGAGCGGGAGATAACAATGAGCAGTTCTTC. This codes for CASSLGAGDNNEQFF.

V and J are TRBV29-1 and TRBJ1-2, with a weak D call TRBD1 (5 bases). Trimming left V 4 bases short and J 2 bases short, with 11 bases between. CDR3 size: 13 residues. Germline V lookup: CDR1 SQVTM, CDR2 ANQGSEA. CDR3 sequence (DNA): TGCAGCGTTGGGTCAGGGTTCAACTATGGCTACACCTTC. It yields the protein CSVGSGFNYGYTF. Using reference TRBV29-1 and TRBJ1-2 for the parts outside the CDR3, the full variable domain is SAVISQKPSRDICQRGTSLTIQCQVDSQVTMMFWYRQQPGQSLTLIATANQGSEATYESGFVIDKFPISRPNLTFSTLTVSNMSPEDSSIYLCSVGSGFNYGYTFGSGTRLTVV.

CDR3 sequence: CASSTNRGFYTEAFF. The CDR3 bases are TGTGCCAGTAGTACTAACAGGGGATTTTATACTGAAGCTTTCTTT. This chain uses TRBV19 with TRBJ1-1; 7 bases are a match to TRBD1. Germline V gives CDR1 LNHDA, CDR2 SQIVND (reference sequence). The junction had 10 bases not matched to a gene; V was cut back by 4 bases and J by 5 bases. There are 15 residues in the CDR3.

This chain uses TRBV20-1 with TRBJ1-2; 7 positions agree with TRBD1. Losses at the gene ends were 3 bases for V and 0 bases for J; bases not matched to a gene: 7. The CDR3 covers 15 residues. The germline CDR1 and CDR2 sequences are DFQATT and SNEGSKA (reference sequence). This CDR3 reads CSASEGAETNYGYTF. The CDR3 nucleotides are TGCAGTGCTAGTGAGGGGGCCGAAACTAACTATGGCTACACCTTC.

The chain recombines TRBV28 with TRBJ1-1; the D is unclear. CDR1 is MDHEN and CDR2 is SYDVKM in the germline V gene. Trimming removed 6 bases at V and 3 bases at J, with 5 bases between. This CDR3 is 11 amino acids long. Here the CDR3 DNA reads TGTGCCAGCAGGATAGACACTGAAGCTTTCTTT. Translated, it gives CASRIDTEAFF.

V and J are TRBV20-1 and TRBJ2-3; D may be TRBD1 (5 bases). V shed 3 bases and J shed 7 bases, with 8 bases lying between them. The CDR3 length is 11 residues. Germline CDR1 reads DFQATT; CDR2 reads SNEGSKA (reference sequence). CDR3 sequence reads: CSASGANTQYF. The CDR3 nucleotides read TGCAGTGCTAGTGGGGCGAATACGCAGTATTTT.

The chain recombines TRBV28 with TRBJ1-2; the match to TRBD1 covers 7 bases. Per the germline V gene, CDR1 is MDHEN and CDR2 is SYDVKM. The trim removed 3 bases at V and 0 bases at J, leaving 7 bases unmatched. The CDR3 is 16 residues long. The CDR3 DNA reads as TGTGCCAGCAGTTTGCTCGACAGGGCGCCTAACTATGGCTACACCTTC. Translation: CASSLLDRAPNYGYTF.

The V and J genes are TRBV4-2 and TRBJ2-3, with TRBD2 as a possible D gene (7 bases). CDR1 and CDR2 (germline): LGHNA, YNFKEQ. V shed 1 base and J shed 4 bases, with 9 bases lying between them. The CDR3 totals 14 residues. CDR3 nucleotide sequence: TGTGCCAGCAGCCAAGTGGGGGGGCCAGATACGCAGTATTTT. Its translation: CASSQVGGPDTQYF.

This clone appeared a single time. The chain employs TRBV4-2 and TRBJ1-1, with D perhaps matching TRBD1 (5 bases). V gave up 1 base and J gave up 0 bases, with 9 bases separating them. This CDR3 region has 15 residues. From germline, CDR1 is LGHNA and CDR2 YNFKEQ. CDR3 DNA sequence: TGTGCCAGCAGCCAAGGCGGGGGGGTGAACACTGAAGCTTTCTTT. It is translated as CASSQGGGVNTEAFF.

The chain is built from TRBV20-1 and TRBJ2-7, with D perhaps TRBD1 (6 bases). Germline CDR1 and CDR2: DFQATT and SNEGSKA (reference sequence). The length of the CDR3 is 13 residues. V was trimmed by 3 bases and J by 3 bases, leaving 12 bases between them. The CDR3 spells CSASLPGVYEQYF. In DNA form, the CDR3 reads TGCAGTGCTAGTCTCCCAGGGGTCTACGAGCAGTACTTC.

The J gene is TRBJ1-5, the V gene TRBV7-2; D is ambiguous. Germline V gene lookup returns CDR1 SGHTA and CDR2 FQGNSA. Trimming removed 0 bases from V and 5 bases from J, with 17 bases in between. The CDR3 spans 17 residues. The CDR3 DNA reads as TGTGCCAGCAGCTTAGCTTTTCAGACGGGAGCTTATCAGCCCCAGCATTTT. Its protein product is CASSLAFQTGAYQPQHF.

This chain joins TRBV28 and TRBJ2-3, with 8 positions matching TRBD2. The germline gives CDR1 MDHEN, CDR2 SYDVKM. With V trimmed by 3 bases and J by 4 bases, 12 bases remained unmatched. The CDR3 loop spans 17 amino acids. The CDR3, as DNA: TGTGCCAGCAGTTTGATCTGGAGCGGGAGTAAGGCAGATACGCAGTATTTT. Its translation: CASSLIWSGSKADTQYF.

The rearrangement uses TRBV28 and TRBJ2-3, with 9 bases that match TRBD1. Losses at the gene ends were 6 bases for V and 5 bases for J; bases not matched to a gene: 9. Germline V gene lookup returns CDR1 MDHEN and CDR2 SYDVKM. The CDR3 extends over 15 amino acids. CDR3 protein: CASSQNRGRVDTQYF. For the CDR3, the DNA is TGTGCCAGCAGCCAGAACAGGGGGCGCGTAGATACGCAGTATTTT.

J is TRBJ2-2 and V is TRBV4-3; tentative D call: TRBD2 (5 bases). The germline V gene has CDR1 LGHNA and CDR2 YSLEER. CDR3 length equals 15 residues. Trimming removed 0 bases at V and 10 bases at J, with 15 bases between. The CDR3 DNA reads as TGCGCCAGCAGCCAAGATGGGCGGGCTAAGGAGGAGCTGTTTTTT. As protein: CASSQDGRAKEELFF.

The gene calls are TRBV19 and TRBJ1-1; D gene unclear. The CDR3 is 14 residues long. CDR1 and CDR2 from the germline V gene are LNHDA and SQIVND (reference sequence). Trimming cost V 4 bases and J 4 bases, with 13 bases left between them. The CDR3 reads CASSTGLFATEAFF. The CDR3 DNA is TGTGCCAGTAGTACCGGTCTTTTCGCCACTGAAGCTTTCTTT.

This clone was observed once. This chain uses TRBV6-5 with TRBJ1-1; D not certain. CDR1 and CDR2 from the germline V gene are MNHEY and SVGAGI. This CDR3 region has 13 residues. Trimming took 4 bases from V and 6 from J, leaving 12 bases between them. In DNA form, the CDR3 reads TGTGCCAGCAGTTTCTCAGTCCGCGCTGAAGCTTTCTTT. Encoded protein: CASSFSVRAEAFF.

The chain couples TRBV6-1 to TRBJ2-1; TRBD2 matches 8 bases. This CDR3 comprises 15 residues. With V trimmed by 2 bases and J by 7 bases, 7 bases remained unmatched. The germline gives CDR1 MNHNS, CDR2 SASEGT. The CDR3 DNA reads TGTGCCAGCAGTGAAAGGCGGGAGGCCTGGAATGAGCAGTTCTTC. Translating it yields CASSERREAWNEQFF.

This clone came up once. This sequence joins TRBV27 and TRBJ1-2; TRBD1 aligns across 9 bases. The CDR3 is 19 residues long. The germline CDR1 and CDR2 sequences are MNHEY and SMNVEV (reference sequence). V shed 10 bases and J 7 bases; nucleotides not matched to a gene: 28. The CDR3 region has the DNA TGTGCCACAGCTTCGGACATAATTCGGACAGGGGTTGATTCCGGTGGCTACACCTTC. This sequence encodes CATASDIIRTGVDSGGYTF.

V is TRBV9 and J is TRBJ1-4; 8 bases align to TRBD1. Trimming cost V 5 bases and J 4 bases; bases outside gene matches: 4. CDR1 is SGDLS, CDR2 YYNGEE, per germline. The CDR3 contains 14 residues. The CDR3 reads CASSIQGGNEKLFF. The CDR3 bases are TGTGCCAGCAGTATACAGGGGGGTAATGAAAAACTGTTTTTT.

The rearrangement joins TRBV28 to TRBJ2-2; 12 bases match TRBD2. The CDR3 has 16 amino acids. Germline trimming cut 8 bases from V and 3 bases from J; bases unmatched to any gene: 7. Germline CDR1 reads MDHEN; CDR2 reads SYDVKM. The CDR3 sequence is CASGLTSGSDTGELFF. In nucleotides, the CDR3 is TGTGCCAGCGGGCTGACTAGCGGGAGTGACACCGGGGAGCTGTTTTTT.

This clone was seen a single time. The chain combines TRBV7-9 with TRBJ1-5; 11 nucleotides align to TRBD1. This CDR3 contains 16 residues. With V trimmed by 5 bases and J by 1 base, 4 bases remained unmatched. Per germline, CDR1 SEHNR and CDR2 FQNEAQ (reference sequence). CDR3 loop: CASSRGQGASNQPQHF. The DNA of the CDR3 is TGTGCCAGCAGCCGCGGACAGGGGGCGAGCAATCAGCCCCAGCATTTT. Full variable domain (missing parts from reference TRBV7-9 and TRBJ1-5): DTGVSQNPRHKITKRGQNVTFRCDPISEHNRLYWYRQTLGQGPEFLTYFQNEAQLEKSRLLSDRFSAERPKGSFSTLEIQRTEQGDSAMYLCASSRGQGASNQPQHFGDGTRLSIL.

The rearrangement links TRBV4-2 to TRBJ1-2; 7 positions match TRBD1. The ends lost 4 bases at V and 10 bases at J; junction bases unmatched: 12. The CDR3 runs to 14 residues. The germline V gene has CDR1 LGHNA and CDR2 YNFKEQ. The CDR3 loop is CASSPPQGNYDYTF. The DNA of the CDR3 is TGTGCCAGCAGCCCGCCACAGGGGAATTACGACTACACCTTC.

The V call is TRBV5-4, the J call TRBJ2-3; D gene ambiguous. The CDR3 covers 16 residues. V lost 4 bases and J lost 0, with 15 bases in between. Germline CDR1 is SGHNT and CDR2 is YYREEE (reference sequence). CDR3 sequence: CASSRTGRVSTDTQYF. The DNA of the CDR3 is TGTGCCAGCAGCCGAACTGGCCGGGTTAGCACAGATACGCAGTATTTT.